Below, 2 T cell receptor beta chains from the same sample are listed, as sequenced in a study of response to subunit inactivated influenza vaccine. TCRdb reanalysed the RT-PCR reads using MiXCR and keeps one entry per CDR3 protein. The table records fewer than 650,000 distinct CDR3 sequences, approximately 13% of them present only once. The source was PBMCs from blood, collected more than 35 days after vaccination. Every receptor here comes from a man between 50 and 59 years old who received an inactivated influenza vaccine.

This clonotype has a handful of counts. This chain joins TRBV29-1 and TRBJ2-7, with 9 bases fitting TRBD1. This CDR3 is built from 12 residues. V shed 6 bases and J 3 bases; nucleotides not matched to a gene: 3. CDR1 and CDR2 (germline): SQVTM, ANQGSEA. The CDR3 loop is CSVMTGGYEQYF. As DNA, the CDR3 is TGCAGCGTGATGACAGGGGGCTACGAGCAGTACTTC.

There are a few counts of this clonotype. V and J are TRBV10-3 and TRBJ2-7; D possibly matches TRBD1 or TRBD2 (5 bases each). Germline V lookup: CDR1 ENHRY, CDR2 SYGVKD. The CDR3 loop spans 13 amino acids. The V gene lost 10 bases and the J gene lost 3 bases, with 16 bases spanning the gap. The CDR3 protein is CATSGGTFYEQYF. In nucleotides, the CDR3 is TGTGCCACCTCGGGTGGGACCTTCTACGAGCAGTACTTC.